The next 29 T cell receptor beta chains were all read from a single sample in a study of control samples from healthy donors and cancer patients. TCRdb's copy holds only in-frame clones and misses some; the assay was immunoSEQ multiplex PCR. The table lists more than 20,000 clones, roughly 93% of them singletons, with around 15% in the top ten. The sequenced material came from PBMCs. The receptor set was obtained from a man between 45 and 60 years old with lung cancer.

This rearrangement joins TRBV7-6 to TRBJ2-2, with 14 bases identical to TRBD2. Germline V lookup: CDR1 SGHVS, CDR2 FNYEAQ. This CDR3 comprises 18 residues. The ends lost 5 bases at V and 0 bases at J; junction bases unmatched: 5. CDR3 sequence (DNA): TGTGCCAGCAGCGGACTAGCGGGGGGCTTCGCGAACACCGGGGAGCTGTTTTTT. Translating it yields CASSGLAGGFANTGELFF.

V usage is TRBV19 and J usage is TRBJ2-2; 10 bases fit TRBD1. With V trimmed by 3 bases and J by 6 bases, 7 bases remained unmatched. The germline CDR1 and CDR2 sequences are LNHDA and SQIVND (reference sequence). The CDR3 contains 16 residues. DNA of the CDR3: TGTGCCAGTAGTATTTATGGGACAGGGGCGGCCGGGGAGCTGTTTTTT. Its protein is CASSIYGTGAAGELFF.

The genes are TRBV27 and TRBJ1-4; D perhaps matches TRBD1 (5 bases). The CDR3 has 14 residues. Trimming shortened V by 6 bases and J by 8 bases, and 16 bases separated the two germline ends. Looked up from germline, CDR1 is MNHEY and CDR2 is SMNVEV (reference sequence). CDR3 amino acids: CASRGGTTEEKLFF. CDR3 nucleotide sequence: TGTGCCAGCAGGGGGGGGACGACGGAAGAAAAACTGTTTTTT.

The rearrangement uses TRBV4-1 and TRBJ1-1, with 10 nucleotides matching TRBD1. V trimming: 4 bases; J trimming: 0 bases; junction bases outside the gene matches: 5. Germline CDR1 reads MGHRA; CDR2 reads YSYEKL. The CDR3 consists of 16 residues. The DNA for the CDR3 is TGCGCCAGCAGCCTGGGACAGGGGCTGATGAACACTGAAGCTTTCTTT. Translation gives CASSLGQGLMNTEAFF.

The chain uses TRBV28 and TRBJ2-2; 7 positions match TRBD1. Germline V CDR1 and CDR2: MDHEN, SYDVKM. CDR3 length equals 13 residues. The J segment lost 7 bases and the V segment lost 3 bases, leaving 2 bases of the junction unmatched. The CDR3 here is CASSLRGHGELFF. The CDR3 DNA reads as TGTGCCAGCAGTTTGAGGGGGCACGGGGAGCTGTTTTTT. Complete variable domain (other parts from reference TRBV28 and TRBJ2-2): DVKVTQSSRYLVKRTGEKVFLECVQDMDHENMFWYRQDPGLGLRLIYFSYDVKMKEKGDIPEGYSVSREKKERFSLILESASTNQTSMYLCASSLRGHGELFFGEGSRLTVL.

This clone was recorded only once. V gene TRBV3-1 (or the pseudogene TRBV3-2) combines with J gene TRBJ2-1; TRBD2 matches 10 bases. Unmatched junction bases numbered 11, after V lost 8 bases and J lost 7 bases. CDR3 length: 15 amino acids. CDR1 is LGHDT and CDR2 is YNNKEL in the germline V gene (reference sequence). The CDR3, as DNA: TGTGCCAGCCATCTCTCAGCGGGGGGGCCTAATGAGCAGTTCTTC. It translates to CASHLSAGGPNEQFF.

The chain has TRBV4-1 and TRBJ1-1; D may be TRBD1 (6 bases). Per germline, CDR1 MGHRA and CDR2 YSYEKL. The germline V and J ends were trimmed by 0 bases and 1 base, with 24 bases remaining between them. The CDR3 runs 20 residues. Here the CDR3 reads CASSQDLTRGAGSANTEAFF. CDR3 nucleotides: TGCGCCAGCAGCCAAGATTTAACCCGGGGGGCCGGATCTGCGAACACTGAAGCTTTCTTT.

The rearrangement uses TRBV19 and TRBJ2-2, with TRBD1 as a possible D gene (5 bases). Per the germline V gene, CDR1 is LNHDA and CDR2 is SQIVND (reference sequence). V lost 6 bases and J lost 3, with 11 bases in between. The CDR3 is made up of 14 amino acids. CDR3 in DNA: TGTGCCAGTAGCAGCCCCAGGGACACCGGGGAGCTGTTTTTT. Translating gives CASSSPRDTGELFF.

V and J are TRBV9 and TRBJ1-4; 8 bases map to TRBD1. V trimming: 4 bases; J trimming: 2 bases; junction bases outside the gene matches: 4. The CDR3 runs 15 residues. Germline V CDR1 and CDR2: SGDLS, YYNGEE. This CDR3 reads CASSLRTGTNEKLFF. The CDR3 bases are TGTGCCAGCAGCCTTCGGACAGGGACTAATGAAAAACTGTTTTTT.

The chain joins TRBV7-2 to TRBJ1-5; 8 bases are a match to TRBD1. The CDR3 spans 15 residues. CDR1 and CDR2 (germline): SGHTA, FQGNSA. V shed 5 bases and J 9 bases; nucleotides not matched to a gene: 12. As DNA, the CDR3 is TGTGCCAGCAGCCCCGGGACAGGCGGGAGCCGGCCCCAGCATTTT. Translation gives CASSPGTGGSRPQHF.

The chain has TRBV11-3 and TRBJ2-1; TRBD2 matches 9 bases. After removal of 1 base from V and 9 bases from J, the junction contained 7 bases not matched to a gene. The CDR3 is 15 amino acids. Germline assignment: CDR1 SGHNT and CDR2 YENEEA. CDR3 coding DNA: TGTGCCAGCAGCTTAGGGCGTGCGGGGGGGACTGAGCAGTTCTTC. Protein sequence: CASSLGRAGGTEQFF.

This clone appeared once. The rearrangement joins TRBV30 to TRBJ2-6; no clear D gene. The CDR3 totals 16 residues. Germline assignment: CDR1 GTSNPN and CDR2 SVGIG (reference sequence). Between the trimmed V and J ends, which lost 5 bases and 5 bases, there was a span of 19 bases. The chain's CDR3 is CAWAVTRQSRANVLTF. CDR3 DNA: TGTGCCTGGGCCGTAACGCGTCAAAGTCGGGCCAACGTCCTGACTTTC. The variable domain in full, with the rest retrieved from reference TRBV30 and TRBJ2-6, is SQTIHQWPATLVQPVGSPLSLECTVEGTSNPNLYWYRQAAGRGLQLLFYSVGIGQISSEVPQNLSASRPQDRQFILSSKKLLLSDSGFYLCAWAVTRQSRANVLTFGAGSRLTVL.

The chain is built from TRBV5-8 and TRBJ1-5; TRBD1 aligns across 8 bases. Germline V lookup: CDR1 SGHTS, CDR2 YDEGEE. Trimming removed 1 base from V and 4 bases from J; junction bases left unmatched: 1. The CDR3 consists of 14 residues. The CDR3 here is CASSLTGGNQPQHF. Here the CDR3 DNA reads TGTGCCAGCAGCTTGACAGGGGGTAATCAGCCCCAGCATTTT.

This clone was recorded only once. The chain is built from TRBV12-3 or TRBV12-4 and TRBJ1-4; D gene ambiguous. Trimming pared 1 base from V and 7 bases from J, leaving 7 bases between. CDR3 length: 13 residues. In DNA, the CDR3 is TGTGCCAGCAGTTTAGACGGGATTGAAAAACTGTTTTTT. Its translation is CASSLDGIEKLFF.

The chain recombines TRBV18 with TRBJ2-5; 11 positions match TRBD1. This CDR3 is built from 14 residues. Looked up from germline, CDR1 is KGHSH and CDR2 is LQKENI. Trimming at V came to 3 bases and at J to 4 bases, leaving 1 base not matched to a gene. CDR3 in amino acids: CASSPGTGGETQYF. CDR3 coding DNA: TGTGCCAGCTCACCTGGGACAGGGGGAGAGACCCAGTACTTC.

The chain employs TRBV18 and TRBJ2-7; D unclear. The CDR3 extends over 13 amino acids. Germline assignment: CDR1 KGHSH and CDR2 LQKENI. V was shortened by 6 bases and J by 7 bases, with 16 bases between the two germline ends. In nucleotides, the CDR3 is TGTGCCAGCTCCCCCAGGTCACCTGGGGAGCAGTACTTC. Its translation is CASSPRSPGEQYF.

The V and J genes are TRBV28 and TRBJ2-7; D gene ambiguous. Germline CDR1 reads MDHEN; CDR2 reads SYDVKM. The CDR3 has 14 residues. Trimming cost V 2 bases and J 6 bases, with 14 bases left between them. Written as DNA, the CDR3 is TGTGCCAGCAGTTTAACTGCCCTTATGAGCGAGCAGTACTTC. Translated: CASSLTALMSEQYF.

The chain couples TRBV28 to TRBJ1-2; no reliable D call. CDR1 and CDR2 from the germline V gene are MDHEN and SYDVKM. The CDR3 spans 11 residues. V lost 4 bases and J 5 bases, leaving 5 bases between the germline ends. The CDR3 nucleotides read TGTGCCAGCAGTTCGAGGTATGGCTACACCTTC. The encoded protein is CASSSRYGYTF.

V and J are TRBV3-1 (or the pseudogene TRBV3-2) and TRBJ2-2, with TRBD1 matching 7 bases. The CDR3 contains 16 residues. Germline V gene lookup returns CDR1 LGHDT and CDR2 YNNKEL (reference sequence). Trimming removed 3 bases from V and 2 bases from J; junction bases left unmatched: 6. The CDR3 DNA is TGTGCCAGCAGCCACTTGGACAGGACTAACACCGGGGAGCTGTTTTTT. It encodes CASSHLDRTNTGELFF.

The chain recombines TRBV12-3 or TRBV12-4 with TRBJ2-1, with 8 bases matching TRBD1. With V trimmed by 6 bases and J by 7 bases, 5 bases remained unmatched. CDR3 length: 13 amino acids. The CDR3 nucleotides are TGTGCCAGCAGACTCACAGGGGGGAATGAGCAGTTCTTC. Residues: CASRLTGGNEQFF.

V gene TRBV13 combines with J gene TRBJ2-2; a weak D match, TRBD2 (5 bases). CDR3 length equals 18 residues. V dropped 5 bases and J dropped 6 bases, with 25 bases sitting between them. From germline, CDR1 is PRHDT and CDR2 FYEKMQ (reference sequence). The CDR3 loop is CASSPTYSTTFSPGELFF. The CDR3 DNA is TGTGCCAGCAGCCCTACATATTCGACTACGTTCAGTCCCGGGGAGCTGTTTTTT.

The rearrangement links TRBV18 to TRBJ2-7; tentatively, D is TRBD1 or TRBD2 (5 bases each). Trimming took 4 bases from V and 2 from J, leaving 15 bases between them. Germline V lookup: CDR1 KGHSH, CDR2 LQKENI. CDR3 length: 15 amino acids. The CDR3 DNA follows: TGTGCCAGCTCACTCCGGGACGCCATCCCCTACGAGCAGTACTTC. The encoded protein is CASSLRDAIPYEQYF.

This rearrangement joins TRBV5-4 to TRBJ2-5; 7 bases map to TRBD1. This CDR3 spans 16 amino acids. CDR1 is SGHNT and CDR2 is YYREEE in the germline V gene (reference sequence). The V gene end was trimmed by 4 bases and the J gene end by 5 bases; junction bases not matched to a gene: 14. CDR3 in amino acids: CASSPTRQGGAETQYF. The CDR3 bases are TGTGCCAGCAGCCCAACTCGACAGGGTGGTGCGGAGACCCAGTACTTC.

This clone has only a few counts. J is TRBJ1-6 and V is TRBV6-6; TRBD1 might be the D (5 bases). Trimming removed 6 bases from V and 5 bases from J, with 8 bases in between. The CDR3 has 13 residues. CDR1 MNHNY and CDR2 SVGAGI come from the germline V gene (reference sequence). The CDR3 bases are TGTGCCAGCAGCAACAGGAATAATTCACCCCTCCACTTT. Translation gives CASSNRNNSPLHF.

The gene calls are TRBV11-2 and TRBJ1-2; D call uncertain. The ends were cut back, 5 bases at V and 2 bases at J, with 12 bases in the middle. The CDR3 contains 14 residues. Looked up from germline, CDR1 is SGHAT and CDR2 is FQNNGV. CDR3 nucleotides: TGTGCCAGCAGCCACCTGACATCGAACTATGGCTACACCTTC. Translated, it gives CASSHLTSNYGYTF.

The CDR3 region is CASSQDESQPQHF. The DNA for the CDR3 is TGTGCCAGCAGCCAAGATGAGAGTCAGCCCCAGCATTTT. The chain has TRBV3-1 (or the pseudogene TRBV3-2) and TRBJ1-5; D is undetermined. Trimming cost V 0 bases and J 6 bases, with 6 bases left between them. Germline CDR1 reads LGHDT; CDR2 reads YNNKEL (reference sequence). CDR3 length equals 13 residues.

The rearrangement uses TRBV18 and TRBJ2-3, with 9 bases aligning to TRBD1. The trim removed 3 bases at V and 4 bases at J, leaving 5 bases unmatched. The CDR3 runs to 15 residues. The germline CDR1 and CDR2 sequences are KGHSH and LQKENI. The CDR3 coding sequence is TGTGCCAGCTCACCTCCCGGGACAGGGTCAGATACGCAGTATTTT. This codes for CASSPPGTGSDTQYF.

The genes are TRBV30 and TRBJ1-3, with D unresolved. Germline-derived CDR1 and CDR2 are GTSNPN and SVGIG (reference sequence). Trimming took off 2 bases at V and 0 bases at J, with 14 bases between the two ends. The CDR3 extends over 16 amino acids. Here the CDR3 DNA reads TGTGCCTGGAGTAGCCGGGTTACGCTCTCTGGAAACACCATATATTTT. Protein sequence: CAWSSRVTLSGNTIYF.

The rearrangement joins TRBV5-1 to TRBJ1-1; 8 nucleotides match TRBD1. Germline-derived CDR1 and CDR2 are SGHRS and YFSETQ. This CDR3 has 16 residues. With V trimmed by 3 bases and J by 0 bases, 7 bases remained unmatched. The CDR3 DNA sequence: TGCGCCAGCAGCTCCAGGGGGCTTGGGGTGAACACTGAAGCTTTCTTT. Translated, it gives CASSSRGLGVNTEAFF.